Below, 12 T cell receptor beta chains from the same sample are listed, as sequenced in a study of CD8 T cells in ankylosing spondylitis. TCRdb passed the 5' RACE reads through MiXCR, listing each CDR3 protein once. The sample lists about 800,000 distinct CDR3 sequences, 12% seen once, with 0.51% in the top ten. Points from the study as a whole: Roughly 8 highly homologous variants made up a TCR beta motif, and this motif appeared characteristic of ankylosing spondylitis blood.

These receptors have no known antigen. Source material: blood, either unsorted or a sorted T cell fraction (not recorded which). The receptors were sampled from a male donor with ankylosing spondylitis.

This clonotype has a count of ten or more. J is TRBJ2-3 and V is TRBV29-1; D might be TRBD1 (5 bases). Between the trimmed V and J ends, which lost 2 bases and 6 bases, there was a span of 21 bases. CDR3 length: 16 residues. Germline loops: CDR1 SQVTM, CDR2 ANQGSEA. CDR3 bases: TGCAGCGTTGAACTAGGGGCTCGTAGAGGATATGATACGCAGTATTTT. It yields the protein CSVELGARRGYDTQYF.

This clonotype was observed many times. V is TRBV29-1 and J is TRBJ1-2, with 7 bases fitting TRBD1. V lost 3 bases and J lost 2; bases outside the gene matches: 15. The CDR3 loop spans 17 amino acids. CDR1 and CDR2 from the germline V gene are SQVTM and ANQGSEA. The CDR3: CSVDGGGSRLPNYGYTF. The CDR3 DNA reads as TGCAGCGTTGATGGAGGGGGCAGCCGACTGCCCAACTATGGCTACACCTTC.

V gene TRBV5-1 combines with J gene TRBJ2-1, with D possibly matching TRBD2 (7 bases). Germline-derived CDR1 and CDR2 are SGHRS and YFSETQ. The V gene lost 4 bases and the J gene lost 0 bases, with 20 bases spanning the gap. The CDR3 consists of 18 residues. The CDR3 nucleotides read TGCGCCAGCAGCCACTGGGGGGGACATGAGAGCTCCTACAATGAGCAGTTCTTC. Residues: CASSHWGGHESSYNEQFF.

The chain combines TRBV20-1 with TRBJ2-3; D call uncertain. Trimming left V 2 bases short and J 0 bases short, with 12 bases between. Germline V gene data show CDR1 as DFQATT and CDR2 as SNEGSKA (reference sequence). The CDR3 has 15 amino acids. CDR3 nucleotides: TGCAGTGCTAGATTCGGCCTTCTAAGCACAGATACGCAGTATTTT. This encodes CSARFGLLSTDTQYF.

This clonotype was seen only a few times. The V gene is TRBV9, the J gene TRBJ1-2; 9 bases map to TRBD1. The V segment lost 1 base and the J segment 9 bases; nucleotides outside the gene matches: 13. Germline-derived CDR1 and CDR2 are SGDLS and YYNGEE. This CDR3 region has 16 residues. CDR3 in amino acids: CASSVLSQTGGVSYTF. The CDR3 nucleotides are TGTGCCAGCAGCGTACTCTCACAGACAGGGGGAGTAAGCTACACCTTC. The full variable domain, in which reference TRBV9 and TRBJ1-2 provide the parts outside the CDR3, is DSGVTQTPKHLITATGQRVTLRCSPRSGDLSVYWYQQSLDQGLQFLIQYYNGEERAKGNILERFSAQQFPDLHSELNLSSLELGDSALYFCASSVLSQTGGVSYTFGSGTRLTVV.

This rearrangement joins TRBV30 to TRBJ2-1, with TRBD1 identical over 7 bases. The germline CDR1 and CDR2 sequences are GTSNPN and SVGIG (reference sequence). V trimming: 0 bases; J trimming: 4 bases; junction bases outside the gene matches: 6. The CDR3 runs 15 residues. In nucleotides, the CDR3 is TGTGCCTGGAGTGTTTCCGGACAGGAATACAATGAGCAGTTCTTC. Translating gives CAWSVSGQEYNEQFF.

The chain recombines TRBV10-3 with TRBJ2-5; 8 bases fit TRBD1. The ends lost 6 bases at V and 2 bases at J; junction bases unmatched: 5. The CDR3 runs to 14 residues. Germline CDR1 reads ENHRY; CDR2 reads SYGVKD. The CDR3 reads CAISGQGRQETQYF. The CDR3 region has the DNA TGTGCCATCAGCGGACAGGGCAGGCAAGAGACCCAGTACTTC.

This clonotype was counted ten times or more. Here the CDR3 reads CASSLRGTGAGNTIYF. DNA for the CDR3: TGTGCCAGCAGTTTAAGAGGGACAGGGGCTGGAAACACCATATATTTT. This chain connects TRBV27 to TRBJ1-3; 10 bases align to TRBD1. The V gene's germline CDR1 is MNHEY and CDR2 SMNVEV (reference sequence). The CDR3 length is 16 residues. V was clipped by 2 bases and J by 2 bases; unmatched bases: 3.

This clonotype was counted a few times. The V gene is TRBV4-3, the J gene TRBJ1-1; D is ambiguous. CDR1 is LGHNA, CDR2 YSLEER, per germline. The CDR3 extends over 14 amino acids. V dropped 3 bases and J dropped 1 base, with 9 bases sitting between them. The CDR3 region is CASSQVWRNTEAFF. The DNA of the CDR3 is TGCGCCAGCAGCCAGGTTTGGAGGAACACTGAAGCTTTCTTT.

This clonotype has more than one count but fewer than ten. The rearrangement joins TRBV20-1 to TRBJ1-6; 7 positions agree with TRBD1. CDR3 length: 15 amino acids. In germline, CDR1 is DFQATT, CDR2 SNEGSKA (reference sequence). V was pared by 3 bases and J by 13 bases, with 15 bases of the junction left unmatched. CDR3: CSARVTGQRFQPLHF. CDR3 DNA sequence: TGCAGTGCTAGGGTTACGGGACAGCGGTTTCAGCCCCTCCACTTT.

This clonotype was recorded at least ten times. The junction shows a germline mismatch at one end, possibly a read error. This chain links TRBV6-2 or TRBV6-3 with TRBJ1-2; no clear D. Germline lookup yields CDR1 MNHEY and CDR2 SVGEGT. This CDR3 contains 15 residues. The CDR3 DNA follows: TGTGCCAGCAGCTACTCAGGACTTTTTAACTATGGCTACACCTTC. This encodes CASSYSGLFNYGYTF.

This chain links TRBV4-2 with TRBJ2-7, with TRBD1 identical over 7 bases. Germline V lookup: CDR1 LGHNA, CDR2 YNFKEQ. The CDR3 is made up of 16 amino acids. V gave up 0 bases and J gave up 1 base; unmatched junction bases: 6. CDR3 DNA sequence: TGTGCCAGCAGCCAAGATGACAGGGTGTGGTCCTACGAGCAGTACTTC. This sequence encodes CASSQDDRVWSYEQYF.